This T cell receptor beta chain stems from a study of blood T cell repertoires in COVID-19. Study-level information: The study drew acute and convalescent COVID-19 samples from the United States, Italy and Spain. Nucleic acid was either cDNA or gDNA, and it came from T cells, B-cell-depleted T cells, or PBMCs.

The V gene's germline CDR1 is SNHLY and CDR2 FYNNEI. This CDR3 contains 13 residues. V shed 9 bases and J shed 2 bases, with 13 bases lying between them. Study members were between about 18 and 90 years old and lived in about two dozen US regions. Cohort placement rested on clinical history that participants reported themselves. TCRdb keeps only in-frame clones here, not all; method: immunoSEQ multiplex PCR. The sample has fewer than 350,000 clones; roughly 93% are singletons. The sequence came from a woman aged 40-49 years with acute COVID-19. Sequencing used PBMCs or T cells enriched from blood (not recorded which). The J gene is TRBJ1-1, the V gene TRBV2; D might be TRBD1 (6 bases). The CDR3 DNA follows: TGTGCCAGTGGGGGACAAGTTAACACTGAAGCTTTCTTT. Residues: CASGGQVNTEAFF.